Listed here are 15 T cell receptor beta chains from one sample, sequenced in a study of cytomegalovirus exposure and HLA in healthy donors (dated by TCRdb to about 2017). Library preparation employed the immunoSEQ multiplex PCR assay. For the multiplex PCR, a mixture combining 60 forward primers for TCR Vbeta segments and 13 reverse primers for TCR Jbeta segments was used. TCRdb stores this immuneACCESS table with in-frame sequences only. Part of the clones is absent; in the studies checked, under half of the shortfall reflects unresolved V genes, and no reason is known for the rest. Within this sample are 180,000 or so clones, with 65% to 80% of them counted one time only. The ten largest clonotypes hold less than 2.5% of the sample. Material: PBMCs. Receptor source: a woman in her twenties or thirties in good health and CMV-seropositive.

This clone was counted a single time. The chain uses TRBV7-8 and TRBJ1-2, with 8 bases matching TRBD1. This CDR3 is 17 amino acids long. The germline CDR1 and CDR2 sequences are SGHVS and FQNEAQ. V was clipped by 4 bases and J by 1 base; unmatched bases: 11. The CDR3 sequence is CASSSKGTGVLNYGYTF. In DNA, the CDR3 is TGTGCCAGCAGCTCCAAGGGGACAGGAGTCCTTAACTATGGCTACACCTTC.

The chain has TRBV25-1 and TRBJ2-1, with 11 positions matching TRBD1. The V gene end was trimmed by 3 bases and the J gene end by 8 bases; junction bases not matched to a gene: 6. Germline CDR1 reads MGHDK; CDR2 reads SYGVNS. CDR3 size: 15 residues. The CDR3 here is CASSDPGTGGYEQFF. The CDR3 DNA follows: TGTGCCAGCAGTGACCCCGGGACAGGGGGGTATGAGCAGTTCTTC.

This chain uses TRBV7-2 with TRBJ2-1; TRBD2 agrees at 8 bases. J gave up 8 bases and V 6 bases, and 6 bases lay outside the gene matches. Germline CDR1 is SGHTA and CDR2 is FQGNSA. This CDR3 region has 13 residues. The chain's CDR3 is CASSRGGGYEQFF. The CDR3 nucleotides are TGTGCCAGCAGTCGGGGGGGAGGCTATGAGCAGTTCTTC.

This rearrangement joins TRBV6-5 to TRBJ1-1; D perhaps matches TRBD1 (6 bases). CDR1 MNHEY and CDR2 SVGAGI come from the germline V gene. The CDR3 is made up of 14 amino acids. V dropped 0 bases and J dropped 5 bases, with 10 bases sitting between them. The CDR3: CASSYSKRGTEAFF. The DNA for the CDR3 is TGTGCCAGCAGTTACTCGAAAAGGGGGACTGAAGCTTTCTTT.

This clone has just a few counts. The V and J genes are TRBV7-2 and TRBJ2-1, with 13 bases matching TRBD2. Germline V lookup: CDR1 SGHTA, CDR2 FQGNSA. Germline trimming cut 5 bases from V and 4 bases from J; bases unmatched to any gene: 8. The CDR3 spans 17 residues. CDR3 protein: CASSLHRLAGGYNEQFF. The CDR3 DNA sequence: TGTGCCAGCAGCCTTCACCGACTAGCGGGGGGATACAATGAGCAGTTCTTC. The full variable domain, with the rest looked up from reference TRBV7-2 and TRBJ2-1, is GAGVSQSPSNKVTEKGKDVELRCDPISGHTALYWYRQSLGQGLEFLIYFQGNSAPDKSGLPSDRFSAERTGGSVSTLTIQRTQQEDSAVYLCASSLHRLAGGYNEQFFGPGTRLTVL.

The chain is built from TRBV19 and TRBJ1-3; 9 bases are shared with TRBD1. The CDR3 length is 19 residues. Per the germline V gene, CDR1 is LNHDA and CDR2 is SQIVND (reference sequence). The junction had 18 bases not matched to a gene; V was cut back by 5 bases and J by 4 bases. CDR3 nucleotides: TGTGCCAGTAGTCCCCTTGTTCGGGACAGGGTATCATTCGGAAACACCATATATTTT. This encodes CASSPLVRDRVSFGNTIYF.

The genes are TRBV4-3 and TRBJ2-5; TRBD2 matches 8 bases. The better agreement between TRBJ2-7 and the DNA end casts doubt on the J call. The CDR3 has 17 residues. Germline V gene lookup returns CDR1 LGHNA and CDR2 YSLEER. The CDR3 spells CASSQDLPTSGSYEQYF. CDR3 nucleotides: TGCGCCAGCAGCCAAGATTTGCCAACTAGCGGATCCTACGAGCAGTACTTC.

The V call is TRBV27, the J call TRBJ2-7; TRBD1 matches 8 bases. The CDR3 spans 14 residues. Germline values: CDR1 MNHEY, CDR2 SMNVEV (reference sequence). The V gene end was trimmed by 1 base and the J gene end by 7 bases; junction bases not matched to a gene: 6. The CDR3 sequence is CASSLWGTGWEQYF. The DNA of the CDR3 is TGTGCCAGCAGTTTATGGGGGACAGGCTGGGAGCAGTACTTC.

The rearrangement joins TRBV30 to TRBJ2-7; D is possibly TRBD2 (7 bases). Germline CDR1 reads GTSNPN; CDR2 reads SVGIG (reference sequence). This CDR3 is 15 amino acids long. Trimming pared 0 bases from V and 2 bases from J, leaving 14 bases between. The chain's CDR3 is CAWSVLGGGAYEQYF. The CDR3 DNA follows: TGTGCCTGGAGTGTACTGGGGGGGGGCGCCTACGAGCAGTACTTC.

The chain couples TRBV15 to TRBJ1-3, with 7 bases identical to TRBD1. This CDR3 is built from 17 residues. Germline V gives CDR1 LNHNV, CDR2 YYDKDF (reference sequence). V gave up 0 bases and J gave up 0 bases; unmatched junction bases: 5. This chain's CDR3 is CATSRDRAGGSGNTIYF. As DNA, the CDR3 is TGTGCCACCAGCAGAGATAGGGCAGGGGGCTCTGGAAACACCATATATTTT. Based on the CDR3 plus reference TRBV15 and TRBJ1-3, the full variable domain is DAMVIQNPRYQVTQFGKPVTLSCSQTLNHNVMYWYQQKSSQAPKLLFHYYDKDFNNEADTPDNFQSRRPNTSFCFLDIRSPGLGDTAMYLCATSRDRAGGSGNTIYFGEGSWLTVV.

This chain links TRBV2 with TRBJ2-6; a possible D gene is TRBD1 (6 bases). CDR3 size: 17 residues. Germline-derived CDR1 and CDR2 are SNHLY and FYNNEI. Trimming stripped 7 bases from V and 0 bases from J, with 16 bases between. DNA of the CDR3: TGTGCCAGCATGAAACCGGACAGCTACTCTGGGGCCAACGTCCTGACTTTC. This encodes CASMKPDSYSGANVLTF.

The rearrangement uses TRBV4-3 and TRBJ1-5; D is unclear. CDR1 and CDR2 from the germline V gene are LGHNA and YSLEER. The V end lost 4 bases, the J end lost 4 bases, and 11 bases lay between the germline ends. This CDR3 has 14 residues. The CDR3 here is CASSPEVANQPQHF. CDR3 coding DNA: TGCGCCAGCAGCCCGGAGGTTGCGAATCAGCCCCAGCATTTT.

This clone was seen only a few times. The chain joins TRBV18 to TRBJ2-7, with 9 bases matching TRBD2. There are 18 residues in the CDR3. J gave up 2 bases and V 5 bases, and 16 bases lay outside the gene matches. CDR1 is KGHSH and CDR2 is LQKENI in the germline V gene. The CDR3 reads CASSSAPASGATPYEQYF. The CDR3 DNA sequence: TGTGCCAGCTCATCCGCCCCCGCTAGCGGGGCGACACCCTACGAGCAGTACTTC.

The chain combines TRBV5-1 with TRBJ2-5, with D unclear. TRBJ2-7 explains the end of the DNA better; the J call may be wrong. CDR1 is SGHRS and CDR2 is YFSETQ in the germline V gene. This CDR3 has 15 amino acids. CDR3 amino acids: CASSPEGSSSYEQYF. In DNA, the CDR3 is TGCGCCAGCAGCCCGGAAGGTAGTAGCTCCTACGAGCAGTACTTC.

This clone was seen a handful of times. The chain joins TRBV7-6 to TRBJ2-7, with 13 bases identical to TRBD2. Trimming took 1 base from V and 0 from J; bases not matched to a gene: 9. The CDR3 is 19 amino acids. In germline, CDR1 is SGHVS, CDR2 FNYEAQ. The CDR3 loop is CASSLGAGLAGLTSYEQYF. Written as DNA, the CDR3 is TGTGCCAGCAGCTTAGGGGCGGGACTAGCGGGACTCACCTCCTACGAGCAGTACTTC.